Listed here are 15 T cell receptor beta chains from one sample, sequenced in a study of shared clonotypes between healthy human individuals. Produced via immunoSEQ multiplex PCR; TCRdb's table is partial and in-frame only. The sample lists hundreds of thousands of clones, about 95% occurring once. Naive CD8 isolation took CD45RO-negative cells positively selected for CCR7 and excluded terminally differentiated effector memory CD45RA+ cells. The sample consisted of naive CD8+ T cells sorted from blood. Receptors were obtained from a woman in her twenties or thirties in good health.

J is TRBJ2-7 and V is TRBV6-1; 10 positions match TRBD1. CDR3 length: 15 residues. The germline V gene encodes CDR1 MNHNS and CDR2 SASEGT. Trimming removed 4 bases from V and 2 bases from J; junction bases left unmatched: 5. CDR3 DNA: TGTGCCAGCAGTGTCCGGGACAGGGGAACCTACGAGCAGTACTTC. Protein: CASSVRDRGTYEQYF.

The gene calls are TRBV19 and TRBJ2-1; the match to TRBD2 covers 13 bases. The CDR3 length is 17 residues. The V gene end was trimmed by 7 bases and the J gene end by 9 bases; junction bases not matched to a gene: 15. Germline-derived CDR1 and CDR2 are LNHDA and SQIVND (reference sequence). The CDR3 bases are TGTGCCAGTACCTTAACCCCCGGACTAGCGGGAGAGGGTGAGCAGTTCTTC. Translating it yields CASTLTPGLAGEGEQFF.

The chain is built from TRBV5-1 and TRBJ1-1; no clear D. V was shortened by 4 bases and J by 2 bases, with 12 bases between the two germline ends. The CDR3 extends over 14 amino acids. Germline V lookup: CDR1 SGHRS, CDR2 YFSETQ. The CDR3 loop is CASSPSAGNTEAFF. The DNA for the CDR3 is TGCGCCAGCAGCCCCTCGGCCGGCAACACTGAAGCTTTCTTT.

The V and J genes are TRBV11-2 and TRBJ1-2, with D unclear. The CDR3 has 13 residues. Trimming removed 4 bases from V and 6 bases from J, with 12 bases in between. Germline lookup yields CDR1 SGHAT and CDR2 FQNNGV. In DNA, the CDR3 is TGTGCCAGCAGCTCTACGACTGAGAATGGCTACACCTTC. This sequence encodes CASSSTTENGYTF.

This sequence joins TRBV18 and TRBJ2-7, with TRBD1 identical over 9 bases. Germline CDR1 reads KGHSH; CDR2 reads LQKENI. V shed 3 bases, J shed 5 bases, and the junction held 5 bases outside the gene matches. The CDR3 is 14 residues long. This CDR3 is CASSPNRGQNEQYF. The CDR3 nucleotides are TGTGCCAGCTCACCTAACAGGGGGCAGAACGAGCAGTACTTC.

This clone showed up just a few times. Here the CDR3 reads CASSDRVGGYTF. As DNA, the CDR3 is TGTGCCAGCAGTGATAGGGTCGGAGGCTACACCTTC. The rearrangement uses TRBV2 and TRBJ1-2; no clear D gene. The germline V and J ends were trimmed by 3 bases and 8 bases, with 10 bases remaining between them. Germline V gene lookup returns CDR1 SNHLY and CDR2 FYNNEI. This CDR3 comprises 12 residues.

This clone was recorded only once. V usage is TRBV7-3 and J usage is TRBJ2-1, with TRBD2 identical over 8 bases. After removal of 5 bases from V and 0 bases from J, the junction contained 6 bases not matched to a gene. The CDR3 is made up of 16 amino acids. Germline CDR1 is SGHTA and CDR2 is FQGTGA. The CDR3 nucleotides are TGTGCCAGCAGCGCAACTAGCGGAAGCTCCTACAATGAGCAGTTCTTC. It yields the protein CASSATSGSSYNEQFF. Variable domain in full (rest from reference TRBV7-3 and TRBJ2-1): GAGVSQTPSNKVTEKGKYVELRCDPISGHTALYWYRQSLGQGPEFLIYFQGTGAADDSGLPNDRFFAVRPEGSVSTLKIQRTERGDSAVYLCASSATSGSSYNEQFFGPGTRLTVL.

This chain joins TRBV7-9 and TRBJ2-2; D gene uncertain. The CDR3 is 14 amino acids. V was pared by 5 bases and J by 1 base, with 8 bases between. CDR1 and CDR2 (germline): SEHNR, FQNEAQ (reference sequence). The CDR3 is CASSTPLNTGELFF. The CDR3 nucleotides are TGTGCCAGCAGCACCCCTCTGAACACCGGGGAGCTGTTTTTT.

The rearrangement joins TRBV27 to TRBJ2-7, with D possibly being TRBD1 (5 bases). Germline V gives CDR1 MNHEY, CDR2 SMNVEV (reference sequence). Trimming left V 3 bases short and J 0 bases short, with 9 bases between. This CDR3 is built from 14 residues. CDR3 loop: CASSFQGYSYEQYF. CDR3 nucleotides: TGTGCCAGCAGTTTTCAGGGTTACTCCTACGAGCAGTACTTC.

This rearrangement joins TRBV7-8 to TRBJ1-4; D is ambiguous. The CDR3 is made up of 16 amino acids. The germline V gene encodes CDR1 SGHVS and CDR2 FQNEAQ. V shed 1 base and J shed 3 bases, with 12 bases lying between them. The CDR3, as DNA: TGTGCCAGCAGCTTAGAGCGTTGGCAGCCTAATGAAAAACTGTTTTTT. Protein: CASSLERWQPNEKLFF.

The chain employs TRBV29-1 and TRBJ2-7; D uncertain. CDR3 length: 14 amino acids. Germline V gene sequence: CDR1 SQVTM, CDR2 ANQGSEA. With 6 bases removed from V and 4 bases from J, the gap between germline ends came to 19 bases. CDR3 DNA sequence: TGCAGCGTCGCATCCCACCGGCCTTTATACGAGCAGTACTTC. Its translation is CSVASHRPLYEQYF.

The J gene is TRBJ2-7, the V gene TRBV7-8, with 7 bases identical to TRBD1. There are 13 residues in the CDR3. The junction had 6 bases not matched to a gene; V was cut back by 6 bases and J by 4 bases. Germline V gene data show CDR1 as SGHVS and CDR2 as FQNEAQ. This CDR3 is CASRPGQHYEQYF. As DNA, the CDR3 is TGTGCCAGCAGGCCGGGACAGCATTACGAGCAGTACTTC.

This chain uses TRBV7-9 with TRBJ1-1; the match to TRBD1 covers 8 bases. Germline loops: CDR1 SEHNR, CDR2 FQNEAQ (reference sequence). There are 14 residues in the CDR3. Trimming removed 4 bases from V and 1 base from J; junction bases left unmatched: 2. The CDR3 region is CASSSDRGNTEAFF. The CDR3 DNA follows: TGTGCCAGCAGCTCTGACAGGGGGAACACTGAAGCTTTCTTT.

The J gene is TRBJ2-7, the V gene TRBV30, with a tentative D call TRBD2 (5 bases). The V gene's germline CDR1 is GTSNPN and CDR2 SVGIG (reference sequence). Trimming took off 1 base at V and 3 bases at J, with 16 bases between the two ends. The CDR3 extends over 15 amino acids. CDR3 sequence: CAWSDGVRGNYEQYF. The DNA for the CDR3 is TGTGCCTGGAGTGACGGGGTGAGAGGGAACTACGAGCAGTACTTC.

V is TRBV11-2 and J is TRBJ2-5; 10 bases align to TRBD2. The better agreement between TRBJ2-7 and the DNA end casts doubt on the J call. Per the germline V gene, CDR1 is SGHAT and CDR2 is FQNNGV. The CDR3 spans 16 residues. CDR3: CASSLSGTSAVYEQYF. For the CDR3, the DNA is TGTGCCAGCAGCTTATCGGGGACTAGCGCTGTCTACGAGCAGTACTTC.